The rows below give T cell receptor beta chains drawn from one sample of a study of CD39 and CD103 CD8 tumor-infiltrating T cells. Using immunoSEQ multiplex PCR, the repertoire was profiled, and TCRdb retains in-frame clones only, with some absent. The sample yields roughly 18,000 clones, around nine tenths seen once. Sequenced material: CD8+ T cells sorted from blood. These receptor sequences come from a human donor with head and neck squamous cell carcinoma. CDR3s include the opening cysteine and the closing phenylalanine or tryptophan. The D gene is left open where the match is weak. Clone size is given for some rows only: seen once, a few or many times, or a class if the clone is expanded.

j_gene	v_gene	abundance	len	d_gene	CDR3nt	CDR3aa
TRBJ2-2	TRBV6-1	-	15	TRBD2	TGTGCCAGCAGTGAATTCTGGGGGGGAACCGGGGAGCTGTTTTTT	CASSEFWGGTGELFF
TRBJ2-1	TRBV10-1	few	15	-	TGCGCCAGCAGTGAGACAGGCGATTCCTACAATGAGCAGTTCTTC	CASSETGDSYNEQFF
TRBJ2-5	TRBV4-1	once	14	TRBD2	TGCGCCAGCAGGGTGGGACTAGCGGGAGAGACCCAGTACTTC	CASRVGLAGETQYF
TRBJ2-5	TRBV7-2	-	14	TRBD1	TGTGCCAGCAGAAACGACAGGGTTCAAGAGACCCAGTACTTC	CASRNDRVQETQYF
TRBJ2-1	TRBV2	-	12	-	TGTGCCAGCAGTTGGATCACCAATGAGCAGTTCTTC	CASSWITNEQFF
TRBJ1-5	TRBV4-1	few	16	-	TGCGCCAGCAGTTGGTCGGCGGCTAATAGCAATCAGCCCCAGCATTTT	CASSWSAANSNQPQHF
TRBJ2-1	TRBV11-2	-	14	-	TGTGCCAGCAGCTCCGGCTTCGTTTACAATGAGCAGTTCTTC	CASSSGFVYNEQFF
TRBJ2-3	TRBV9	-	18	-	TGTGCCAGCAGCGTACAGGCAGTTTTTTTAGGGGCAACAGATACGCAGTATTTT	CASSVQAVFLGATDTQYF
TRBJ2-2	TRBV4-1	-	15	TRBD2	TGCGCCAGCAGCCAAGTGGAGACTAGCCCCGGGGAGCTGTTTTTT	CASSQVETSPGELFF
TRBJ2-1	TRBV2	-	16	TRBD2	TGTGCCAGCAGTGGGGGAGTAGCGGGGACCGACAATGAGCAGTTCTTC	CASSGGVAGTDNEQFF
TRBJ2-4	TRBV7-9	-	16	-	TGTGCCAGCAGCTTAGCCAACAGGGCCGGGGGAAACATTCAGTACTTC	CASSLANRAGGNIQYF
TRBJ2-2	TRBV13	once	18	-	TGTGCCAGCAGCTTAGAGAACAAGGCTGGGCCAAACACCGGGGAGCTGTTTTTT	CASSLENKAGPNTGELFF
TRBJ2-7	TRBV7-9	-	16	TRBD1	TGTGCCAGCAGCTTAGGCCCAGGGGGCGAGCTAGGCGAGCAGTACTTC	CASSLGPGGELGEQYF
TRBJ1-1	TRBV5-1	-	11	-	TGCGCCAGCAGCTTGGGATCAGAAGCTTTCTTT	CASSLGSEAFF
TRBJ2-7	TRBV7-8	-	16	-	TGTGCCAGCAGCTTAATAATAACGACCGACGGCTACGAGCAGTACTTC	CASSLIITTDGYEQYF
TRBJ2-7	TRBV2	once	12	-	TGTGCCAGCAGCACACAGGGATACGAGCAGTACTTC	CASSTQGYEQYF
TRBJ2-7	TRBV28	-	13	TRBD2	TGTGCCAGCAGTTTAGGACTAGCCTACGAGCAGTACTTC	CASSLGLAYEQYF
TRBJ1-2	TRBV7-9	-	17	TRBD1	TGTGCCAGCAGCTCTACCGGGACAGGGTTCTTGTCCTATGGCTACACCTTC	CASSSTGTGFLSYGYTF
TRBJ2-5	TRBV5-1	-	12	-	TGCGCCAGCAGCTTGGCCGGCGAGACCCAGTACTTC	CASSLAGETQYF
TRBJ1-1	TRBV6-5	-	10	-	TGTGCCAGCAGTGTCACTGAAGCTTTCTTT	CASSVTEAFF
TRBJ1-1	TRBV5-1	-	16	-	TGCGCCAGCAGCTTGTATGGATCGCCGTTGAACACTGAAGCTTTCTTT	CASSLYGSPLNTEAFF
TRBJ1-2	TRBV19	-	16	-	TGTGCCAGTAGGGCCGGGTCGGCAGGAGGTCCCCATGGCTACACCTTC	CASRAGSAGGPHGYTF
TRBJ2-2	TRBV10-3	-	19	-	TGTGCCATCAGTGACCCCAAGGGGGGGACTACCCCGACCGACGGGGAGCTGTTTTTT	CAISDPKGGTTPTDGELFF
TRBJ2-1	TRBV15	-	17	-	TGTGCCACCAGCAGAGATCTCGGAACTCAGACCTACAATGAGCAGTTCTTC	CATSRDLGTQTYNEQFF
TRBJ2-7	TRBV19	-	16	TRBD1	TGTGCCAGTAGTGCTAGGACAGGCCTCAGCTCCTACGAGCAGTACTTC	CASSARTGLSSYEQYF
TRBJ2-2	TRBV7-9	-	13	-	TGTGCCAGCAGCGATGGCTACACCGGGGAGCTGTTTTTT	CASSDGYTGELFF
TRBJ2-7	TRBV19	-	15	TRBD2	TGTGCCAGTAGTATTGGGGACTATGGATCCTACGAGCAGTACTTC	CASSIGDYGSYEQYF
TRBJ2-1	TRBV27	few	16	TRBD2	TGTGCCAGCAGCACCCGGACTAGGGCCCTCTACAATGAGCAGTTCTTC	CASSTRTRALYNEQFF
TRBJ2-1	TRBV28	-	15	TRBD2	TGTGCCAGCAGTTTGCCCGGCACGGGAGGCAATGAGCAGTTCTTC	CASSLPGTGGNEQFF